This T cell receptor beta chain comes out of a study of beta chain features in type 1 diabetes. Study-level findings and limits: Fewer junction insertions and more nucleotide deletions appeared in type 1 diabetes patients. Whether TCRB rearrangement is influenced by HLA type was left unresolved in this analysis.

Trimming cost V 1 base and J 0 bases; bases outside gene matches: 7. The V gene's germline CDR1 is SGHKS and CDR2 YYEKEE (reference sequence). The CDR3 spans 19 residues. The authors reverse transcribed all of the isolated RNA, so sequencing captured expressed TCRB transcripts. The data were produced by immunoSEQ multiplex PCR, yet TCRdb's version contains in-frame clones alone and is incomplete. This repertoire shows roughly 300,000 clones, 6.5% to 10% found once; its top ten account for approximately 0.44%. This clone was found a few times. Its antigen remains unknown. The chain has TRBV5-5 and TRBJ2-3, with 14 bases aligning to TRBD2. This receptor was obtained from a woman aged 18-29 years in good health. Material: central memory CD4+ T cells from blood. Here the CDR3 reads CASSLRLAGGLFSTDTQYF. Written as DNA, the CDR3 is TGTGCCAGCAGCTTGAGACTAGCGGGAGGGTTATTCAGCACAGATACGCAGTATTTT.